This is a list of T cell receptor beta chains from one sample in a study of lymphopenia after photon versus proton radiotherapy. TCRdb's copy holds only in-frame clones and misses some; the assay was immunoSEQ multiplex PCR. The repertoire includes about 83,000 clones, more than 70% of them detected once, and more than 1.2% sits in the top ten. Source: peripheral blood, taken from a patient treated with proton-based radiotherapy. These receptors were obtained from a man between 60 and 75 years old with pancreatic cancer. Each CDR3 is given with its conserved first and last residue. The D gene is left open where the match is weak. For some rows the clone size is stated as once, few or many, or as a class when expanded; others skip it.

NA,TRBD1,TRBV28,TRBJ1-5,CASSLSGGTAGHF,TGTGCCAGCAGTTTGTCTGGGGGGACAGCCGGGCATTTT
NA,NA,TRBV5-1,TRBJ1-4,CASSSGSANNEKLFF,TGCGCCAGCAGCTCGGGATCCGCCAATAATGAAAAACTGTTTTTT
NA,NA,TRBV7-2,TRBJ2-2,CASTLDRTNTGELFF,TGTGCCAGCACCCTAGACAGGACGAACACCGGGGAGCTGTTTTTT
NA,NA,TRBV5-4,TRBJ1-2,CASSLGAGGNYGYTF,TGTGCCAGCAGCCTGGGGGCAGGCGGTAACTATGGCTACACCTTC
NA,TRBD2,TRBV29-1,TRBJ2-1,CSVPRTGTSGSYNEQFF,TGCAGCGTACCTAGAACCGGGACTAGCGGTTCCTACAATGAGCAGTTCTTC
NA,NA,TRBV5-1,TRBJ2-7,CASSAEGGSYEQYF,TGCGCCAGCAGCGCCGAAGGTGGCTCCTACGAGCAGTACTTC
NA,TRBD1,TRBV19,TRBJ1-2,CASSPETGGYGYTF,TGTGCCAGTAGTCCGGAGACAGGGGGCTATGGCTACACCTTC
NA,TRBD1,TRBV11-2,TRBJ1-1,CASSLGSGTGAFF,TGTGCCAGCAGCTTAGGAAGCGGGACAGGGGCTTTCTTT
NA,NA,TRBV5-4,TRBJ2-2,CASSRVGGSNTGELFF,TGTGCCAGCAGCCGCGTTGGGGGGTCGAACACCGGGGAGCTGTTTTTT
NA,NA,TRBV19,TRBJ2-1,CASSIEPSQAHEQFF,TGTGCCAGTAGTATAGAACCTAGTCAGGCCCATGAGCAGTTCTTC
NA,NA,TRBV6-1,TRBJ1-5,CASTDRRIQPQHF,TGTGCCAGCACAGACCGACGGATACAGCCCCAGCATTTT
NA,NA,TRBV6-6,TRBJ1-2,CASRGAAANYGYTF,TGTGCCAGCAGAGGGGCAGCAGCTAACTATGGCTACACCTTC
NA,NA,TRBV28,TRBJ1-1,CASSGRVTEAFF,TGTGCCAGCAGTGGCAGGGTCACTGAAGCTTTCTTT
NA,NA,TRBV5-5,TRBJ1-3,CASSSLDTSSGNTIYF,TGTGCCAGCAGCTCCCTGGACACGAGCTCTGGAAACACCATATATTTT
NA,NA,TRBV5-1,TRBJ2-5,CASSLEGQETQYF,TGCGCCAGCAGCTTAGAGGGTCAAGAGACCCAGTACTTC
NA,NA,TRBV13,TRBJ2-2,CASSLAVGLGDRGELFF,TGTGCCAGCAGCTTAGCTGTAGGCCTAGGTGATCGCGGGGAGCTGTTTTTT
NA,NA,TRBV7-2,TRBJ2-1,CASSRPYNEQFF,TGTGCCAGCAGCCGTCCCTACAATGAGCAGTTCTTC
NA,TRBD1,TRBV30,TRBJ1-2,CAWSLTGGDYGYTF,TGTGCCTGGAGTTTGACAGGGGGCGACTATGGCTACACCTTC
NA,TRBD2,TRBV11-2,TRBJ2-1,CASNSGGSGRAEQFF,TGTGCCAGCAACTCGGGGGGTAGCGGGAGGGCTGAGCAGTTCTTC
NA,NA,TRBV28,TRBJ1-1,CASSQTLGTEAFF,TGTGCCAGCAGCCAGACCCTAGGTACTGAAGCTTTCTTT
NA,TRBD2,TRBV9,TRBJ2-3,CASSPGTSGTDTQYF,TGTGCCAGCAGCCCTGGGACTAGCGGAACAGATACGCAGTATTTT
NA,NA,TRBV28,TRBJ2-7,CASSKGQNLYEQYF,TGTGCCAGCAGCAAAGGACAGAATCTCTACGAGCAGTACTTC
once,NA,TRBV5-5,TRBJ2-1,CASSYWGDNEQFF,TGTGCCAGCAGCTATTGGGGCGACAATGAGCAGTTCTTC
NA,NA,TRBV28,TRBJ1-5,CASSLAKGGNQPQHF,TGTGCCAGCAGTTTAGCAAAAGGGGGCAATCAGCCCCAGCATTTT
NA,TRBD2,TRBV11-1,TRBJ2-3,CASSFGLVPDTQYF,TGTGCCAGCAGCTTCGGACTAGTACCAGATACGCAGTATTTT
NA,TRBD1,TRBV15,TRBJ1-1,CATSRRTRDRALLFPGNTEAFF,TGTGCCACCAGCAGACGCACCCGGGACAGGGCGCTGCTTTTCCCGGGGAACACTGAAGCTTTCTTT
NA,NA,TRBV7-6,TRBJ2-1,CASTGGYYNEQFF,TGTGCCAGCACTGGGGGTTACTACAATGAGCAGTTCTTC
NA,NA,TRBV2,TRBJ2-7,CASSLELGEQYF,TGTGCCAGCAGTCTCGAACTCGGCGAGCAGTACTTC
NA,NA,TRBV11-2,TRBJ2-7,CASSRIRGQYF,TGTGCCAGCAGCCGTATAAGGGGGCAGTACTTC
NA,NA,TRBV5-1,TRBJ1-1,CASSRDGRNTEAFF,TGCGCCAGCAGCCGGGACGGGAGGAACACTGAAGCTTTCTTT
NA,NA,TRBV5-1,TRBJ2-7,CASSVRQVSGEQYF,TGCGCCAGCAGCGTAAGACAGGTCTCCGGCGAGCAGTACTTC
NA,NA,TRBV10-3,TRBJ2-6,CAIPGEPASGANVLTF,TGTGCCATCCCGGGAGAGCCCGCCTCTGGGGCCAACGTCCTGACTTTC
NA,NA,TRBV7-2,TRBJ1-5,CASSLDGYNQPQHF,TGTGCCAGCAGCTTAGACGGATACAATCAGCCCCAGCATTTT
NA,TRBD1,TRBV29-1,TRBJ1-1,CSVGTAYTEAFF,TGCAGCGTAGGGACAGCTTACACTGAAGCTTTCTTT
NA,TRBD2,TRBV19,TRBJ2-3,CASSPGGGARGTDTQYF,TGTGCCAGTAGTCCAGGAGGAGGGGCGCGGGGGACAGATACGCAGTATTTT